This T cell receptor (beta chain) was captured by sequencing in a study of cytomegalovirus exposure and HLA in healthy donors. Germline V gives CDR1 MNHEY, CDR2 SMNVEV (reference sequence). The CDR3 is made up of 14 amino acids. V was cut by 0 bases and J by 10 bases, with 13 bases left in between. The PCR ran on 60 Vbeta and 13 Jbeta primers. The assay was immunoSEQ multiplex PCR, and TCRdb's table has in-frame clones only and misses some. The sample lists approximately 170,000 clones; less than 85% were seen once. The gene calls are TRBV27 and TRBJ2-1; tentative D call: TRBD2 (6 bases). This sequence was found in a male donor in good health and CMV-seronegative. Sequencing was carried out using PBMCs. The CDR3 region is CASSLSLGAGEQFF. DNA of the CDR3: TGTGCCAGCAGTTTATCGCTAGGGGCGGGGGAGCAGTTCTTC.